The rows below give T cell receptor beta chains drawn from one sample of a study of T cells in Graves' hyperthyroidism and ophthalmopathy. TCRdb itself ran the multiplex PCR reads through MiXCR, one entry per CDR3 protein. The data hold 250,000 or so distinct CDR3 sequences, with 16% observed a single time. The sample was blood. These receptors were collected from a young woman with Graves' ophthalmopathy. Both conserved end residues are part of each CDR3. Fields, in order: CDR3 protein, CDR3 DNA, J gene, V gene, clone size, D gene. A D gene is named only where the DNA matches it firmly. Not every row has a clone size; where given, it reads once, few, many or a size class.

cdr3_aa: CASSAPGGAGYGYTF
cdr3_nt: TGTGCCAGCAGCGCCCCAGGGGGCGCGGGCTATGGCTACACCTTC
j_call: TRBJ1-2
v_call: TRBV28
clone_size: many
d_call: TRBD1

cdr3_aa: CASSGRHTGELFF
cdr3_nt: TGTGCCAGCAGCGGGAGGCACACCGGGGAGCTGTTTTTT
j_call: TRBJ2-2
v_call: TRBV14
clone_size: -
d_call: -

cdr3_aa: CASSTTGILYEQYF
cdr3_nt: TGTGCCAGCAGTACGACAGGGATCCTTTACGAGCAGTACTTC
j_call: TRBJ2-7
v_call: TRBV6-1
clone_size: many
d_call: TRBD1

cdr3_aa: CSASRPGTGTNNEQFF
cdr3_nt: TGCAGTGCTTCCCGTCCCGGGACAGGCACAAACAATGAGCAGTTCTTC
j_call: TRBJ2-1
v_call: TRBV20-1
clone_size: many
d_call: TRBD1

cdr3_aa: CASSEDTGGPGTEAFF
cdr3_nt: TGTGCCAGCAGTGAGGATACAGGGGGCCCGGGAACTGAAGCTTTCTTT
j_call: TRBJ1-1
v_call: TRBV6-4
clone_size: -
d_call: TRBD1

cdr3_aa: CASSLAGVPNTEAFF
cdr3_nt: TGTGCCAGCAGCCTGGCGGGGGTCCCGAACACTGAAGCTTTCTTT
j_call: TRBJ1-1
v_call: TRBV12-3/TRBV12-4
clone_size: many
d_call: -

cdr3_aa: CASSLNAGDFGYTF
cdr3_nt: TGTGCCAGCAGCTTAAATGCAGGGGACTTTGGCTACACCTTC
j_call: TRBJ1-2
v_call: TRBV7-6
clone_size: few
d_call: -

cdr3_aa: CASSLSWGVYNSPLHF
cdr3_nt: TGCGCCAGCAGCTTGTCTTGGGGGGTTTACAATTCACCCCTCCACTTT
j_call: TRBJ1-6
v_call: TRBV5-1
clone_size: many
d_call: -

cdr3_aa: CASSVDTSGGNQETQYF
cdr3_nt: TGTGCCAGCAGCGTTGATACTAGCGGGGGGAACCAAGAGACCCAGTACTTC
j_call: TRBJ2-5
v_call: TRBV5-4
clone_size: -
d_call: TRBD2

cdr3_aa: CASSWMTSAAQETQYF
cdr3_nt: TGCGCCAGCAGCTGGATGACTAGCGCAGCCCAAGAGACCCAGTACTTC
j_call: TRBJ2-5
v_call: TRBV5-1
clone_size: many
d_call: TRBD2

cdr3_aa: CASTNRGNSYNSPLHF
cdr3_nt: TGTGCCAGCACCAACAGGGGTAACTCCTATAATTCACCCCTCCACTTT
j_call: TRBJ1-6
v_call: TRBV6-1
clone_size: many
d_call: TRBD1

cdr3_aa: CASSSRTGGNSPLHF
cdr3_nt: TGTGCCAGCAGCAGCCGGACAGGGGGCAATTCACCCCTCCACTTT
j_call: TRBJ1-6
v_call: TRBV5-4
clone_size: -
d_call: TRBD1

cdr3_aa: CASSEEGSRVTSTYGYTF
cdr3_nt: TGCGCCAGCAGTGAGGAGGGATCTCGGGTCACCTCAACATATGGCTACACCTTC
j_call: TRBJ1-2
v_call: TRBV10-1
clone_size: many
d_call: -

cdr3_aa: CASSYWTEAFF
cdr3_nt: TGTGCCAGTAGTTATTGGACTGAAGCTTTCTTT
j_call: TRBJ1-1
v_call: TRBV19
clone_size: few
d_call: -

cdr3_aa: CASSLAGSQEKLFF
cdr3_nt: TGTGCCAGCAGTTTGGCAGGGAGTCAGGAAAAACTGTTTTTT
j_call: TRBJ1-4
v_call: TRBV28
clone_size: many
d_call: -

cdr3_aa: CASSPPTSGYNEQFF
cdr3_nt: TGTGCCAGCTCACCACCGACTAGCGGATACAATGAGCAGTTCTTC
j_call: TRBJ2-1
v_call: TRBV18
clone_size: -
d_call: TRBD2

cdr3_aa: CASSLSSGTSGEKLFF
cdr3_nt: TGTGCCAGCAGCTTATCCTCCGGAACCTCAGGGGAAAAACTGTTTTTT
j_call: TRBJ1-4
v_call: TRBV7-9
clone_size: few
d_call: -

cdr3_aa: CASSLVDRDYGYTF
cdr3_nt: TGCGCCAGCAGCTTGGTGGACAGGGACTATGGCTACACCTTC
j_call: TRBJ1-2
v_call: TRBV5-1
clone_size: many
d_call: TRBD1

cdr3_aa: CASIKDRGSNQPQHF
cdr3_nt: TGTGCCAGCATCAAAGACAGGGGAAGCAATCAGCCCCAGCATTTT
j_call: TRBJ1-5
v_call: TRBV2
clone_size: many
d_call: TRBD1

cdr3_aa: CASNGLNTGELFF
cdr3_nt: TGTGCCAGCAACGGTTTAAACACCGGGGAGCTGTTTTTT
j_call: TRBJ2-2
v_call: TRBV28
clone_size: many
d_call: -

cdr3_aa: CSVRRHEPGELFF
cdr3_nt: TGCAGCGTTCGGAGACATGAACCCGGGGAGCTGTTTTTT
j_call: TRBJ2-2
v_call: TRBV29-1
clone_size: many
d_call: -

cdr3_aa: CASSSKLRGDYGYTF
cdr3_nt: TGCGCCAGCAGCTCTAAACTCAGGGGCGACTATGGCTACACCTTC
j_call: TRBJ1-2
v_call: TRBV5-1
clone_size: many
d_call: -

cdr3_aa: CASSYVGIRSYNEQFF
cdr3_nt: TGTGCCAGCAGTTACGTAGGGATCCGCTCCTACAATGAGCAGTTCTTC
j_call: TRBJ2-1
v_call: TRBV6-2/TRBV6-3
clone_size: many
d_call: -

cdr3_aa: CASTLGTVGEKLFF
cdr3_nt: TGTGCCAGCACCCTCGGGACAGTGGGTGAAAAACTGTTTTTT
j_call: TRBJ1-4
v_call: TRBV6-1
clone_size: many
d_call: TRBD1

cdr3_aa: CASSPGTSASSYEQYF
cdr3_nt: TGTGCCAGCAGCCCCGGGACTAGCGCAAGCTCCTACGAGCAGTACTTC
j_call: TRBJ2-7
v_call: TRBV7-2
clone_size: -
d_call: TRBD2

cdr3_aa: CASGAGDATEAFF
cdr3_nt: TGTGCCAGCGGGGCCGGCGATGCGACTGAAGCTTTCTTT
j_call: TRBJ1-1
v_call: TRBV2
clone_size: many
d_call: -

cdr3_aa: CAWREGNYGYTF
cdr3_nt: TGTGCCTGGAGAGAGGGGAACTATGGCTACACCTTC
j_call: TRBJ1-2
v_call: TRBV30
clone_size: many
d_call: -

cdr3_aa: CASSYSSPGTAQETQYF
cdr3_nt: TGTGCCAGCAGTTACTCGAGTCCCGGCACCGCGCAAGAGACCCAGTACTTC
j_call: TRBJ2-5
v_call: TRBV6-6
clone_size: many
d_call: -

cdr3_aa: CASRWGQLANTGELFF
cdr3_nt: TGTGCCAGCAGATGGGGACAGCTCGCGAACACCGGGGAGCTGTTTTTT
j_call: TRBJ2-2
v_call: TRBV2
clone_size: -
d_call: TRBD1

cdr3_aa: CSARQKGGGEVFF
cdr3_nt: TGCAGTGCTAGACAAAAGGGCGGGGGTGAGGTGTTTTTT
j_call: TRBJ2-2
v_call: TRBV20-1
clone_size: -
d_call: TRBD2

cdr3_aa: CSASGTSDEQFF
cdr3_nt: TGCAGTGCTTCCGGGACTAGCGATGAGCAGTTCTTC
j_call: TRBJ2-1
v_call: TRBV20-1
clone_size: many
d_call: TRBD2

cdr3_aa: CASSSVATNTEAFF
cdr3_nt: TGTGCCAGTAGTTCCGTTGCCACGAACACTGAAGCTTTCTTT
j_call: TRBJ1-1
v_call: TRBV19
clone_size: many
d_call: -

cdr3_aa: CASRREINEKLFF
cdr3_nt: TGTGCCAGCAGGCGCGAGATAAATGAAAAACTGTTTTTT
j_call: TRBJ1-4
v_call: TRBV6-1
clone_size: many
d_call: -

cdr3_aa: CASSTLTSLGYEQYF
cdr3_nt: TGTGCCAGCAGTACTCTTACTTCCTTGGGATACGAGCAGTACTTC
j_call: TRBJ2-7
v_call: TRBV27
clone_size: many
d_call: -

cdr3_aa: CASSWGTSGGDEQYF
cdr3_nt: TGTGCCAGCAGTTGGGGGACTAGCGGGGGGGACGAGCAGTACTTC
j_call: TRBJ2-7
v_call: TRBV27
clone_size: few
d_call: TRBD2

cdr3_aa: CASSPLTSGGALYNEQFF
cdr3_nt: TGTGCCAGCTCACCCCTGACTAGCGGGGGGGCTCTATACAATGAGCAGTTCTTC
j_call: TRBJ2-1
v_call: TRBV18
clone_size: -
d_call: TRBD2

cdr3_aa: CASSPGLATLDEQFF
cdr3_nt: TGTGCCAGCAGCCCAGGACTAGCGACGTTAGATGAGCAGTTCTTC
j_call: TRBJ2-1
v_call: TRBV9
clone_size: -
d_call: TRBD2

cdr3_aa: CSAETVATNEKLFF
cdr3_nt: TGCAGTGCTGAAACGGTGGCAACTAATGAAAAACTGTTTTTT
j_call: TRBJ1-4
v_call: TRBV20-1
clone_size: many
d_call: -

cdr3_aa: CRVAGGQETQYF
cdr3_nt: TGCAGGGTAGCGGGGGGGCAAGAGACCCAGTACTTC
j_call: TRBJ2-5
v_call: TRBV20-1
clone_size: -
d_call: TRBD2

cdr3_aa: CASSGNQETQYF
cdr3_nt: TGTGCCAGTAGCGGTAATCAAGAGACCCAGTACTTC
j_call: TRBJ2-5
v_call: TRBV6-1
clone_size: many
d_call: -

cdr3_aa: CASSLARPSSGNTIYF
cdr3_nt: TGTGCCAGCAGTTTAGCGAGGCCGAGCTCTGGAAACACCATATATTTT
j_call: TRBJ1-3
v_call: TRBV12-3/TRBV12-4
clone_size: many
d_call: -

cdr3_aa: CASTKDRNTEAFF
cdr3_nt: TGTGCCAGTACGAAGGACAGGAACACTGAAGCTTTCTTT
j_call: TRBJ1-1
v_call: TRBV19
clone_size: few
d_call: -

cdr3_aa: CATAGTVGYEQYF
cdr3_nt: TGTGCCACCGCGGGGACGGTGGGCTACGAGCAGTACTTC
j_call: TRBJ2-7
v_call: TRBV6-1
clone_size: many
d_call: -

cdr3_aa: CASSIRGSYNEQFF
cdr3_nt: TGTGCCAGCAGCATCAGGGGCTCCTACAATGAGCAGTTCTTC
j_call: TRBJ2-1
v_call: TRBV28
clone_size: many
d_call: -

cdr3_aa: CAWSVAVMETQYF
cdr3_nt: TGTGCCTGGAGTGTAGCCGTAATGGAGACCCAGTACTTC
j_call: TRBJ2-5
v_call: TRBV30
clone_size: many
d_call: -

cdr3_aa: CASSLSPGGEQFF
cdr3_nt: TGTGCCAGCAGCTTGAGCCCCGGAGGAGAGCAGTTCTTC
j_call: TRBJ2-1
v_call: TRBV5-6
clone_size: many
d_call: -